Shown below are 5 T cell receptor beta chains from a single sample sequenced in a study of OX40 agonist ivuxolimab in advanced cancers. TCRdb's copy holds only in-frame clones and misses some; the assay was immunoSEQ multiplex PCR. Here the sample spans 30,000 to 35,000 clones, roughly 84% being singletons. This specimen was CD4+ or CD8+ T cells sorted from blood, taken in a trial of the OX40 agonist ivuxolimab. The receptors originated from an adult with an advanced solid tumor such as melanoma, head and neck, liver or kidney cancer.

CDR3 amino acids: CASSYREAGELFF. DNA of the CDR3: TGTGCCAGCAGTTACAGGGAGGCCGGGGAGCTGTTTTTT. The chain combines TRBV6-5 with TRBJ2-2, with D possibly being TRBD2 (6 bases). Trimming shortened V by 2 bases and J by 6 bases, and 7 bases separated the two germline ends. CDR1 and CDR2 from the germline V gene are MNHEY and SVGAGI. The CDR3 consists of 13 residues.

The J gene is TRBJ2-5, the V gene TRBV6-5; D call uncertain. The J call is in doubt because the DNA end fits TRBJ2-7 better. CDR1 MNHEY and CDR2 SVGAGI come from the germline V gene. This CDR3 region has 16 residues. This CDR3 is CASSYSPPPTSYEQYF. DNA of the CDR3: TGTGCCAGCAGTTACTCACCCCCTCCCACCTCCTACGAGCAGTACTTC.

The V and J genes are TRBV5-1 and TRBJ2-6, with D maybe TRBD1 (5 bases). CDR3 length: 16 amino acids. Germline V gene sequence: CDR1 SGHRS, CDR2 YFSETQ. V lost 3 bases and J 0 bases, leaving 10 bases between the germline ends. The CDR3, as DNA: TGCGCCAGCAGCTCCCTGCAGGGCTCTGGGGCCAACGTCCTGACTTTC. Translation gives CASSSLQGSGANVLTF.

The table lists this clone with a count of one. The J gene is TRBJ1-6, the V gene TRBV11-2; 7 bases agree with TRBD1. Per germline, CDR1 SGHAT and CDR2 FQNNGV. The CDR3 contains 14 residues. After removal of 3 bases from V and 9 bases from J, the junction contained 5 bases not matched to a gene. The CDR3 loop reads CASSLGQRSSPLHF. CDR3 sequence (DNA): TGTGCCAGCAGCTTGGGACAGAGGAGTTCACCCCTCCACTTT.

V usage is TRBV11-3 and J usage is TRBJ2-1; the match to TRBD1 covers 9 bases. Trimming at V came to 5 bases and at J to 0 bases, leaving 14 bases not matched to a gene. The germline gives CDR1 SGHNT, CDR2 YENEEA. The CDR3 length is 19 residues. CDR3 sequence reads: CASSTNRDRVKFSYNEQFF. The CDR3 nucleotides are TGTGCCAGCAGCACTAACCGGGACAGGGTAAAATTCTCCTACAATGAGCAGTTCTTC.